A single sample is the source of the 14 T cell receptor beta chains below, sequenced in a study of shared clonotypes between healthy human individuals. Produced via immunoSEQ multiplex PCR; TCRdb's table is partial and in-frame only. The table has a few hundred thousand clones, 95% to 98% seen once; the top ten hold approximately 0.057%. Sequenced: naive CD4+ T cells sorted from blood. Subset of the sample: CD45RA+ positively selected. The receptors here all came from a woman aged 25 to 39 in good health.

J is TRBJ2-7 and V is TRBV7-8, with D perhaps matching TRBD2 (6 bases). The CDR3 totals 17 residues. Germline V gene data show CDR1 as SGHVS and CDR2 as FQNEAQ. Between the trimmed V and J ends, which lost 5 bases and 0 bases, there was a span of 20 bases. The CDR3 DNA reads as TGTGCCAGCAGCGCAAGTGGATGGCGGGGAAGCTCCTACGAGCAGTACTTC. Amino acids: CASSASGWRGSSYEQYF.

The rearrangement joins TRBV10-3 to TRBJ2-1; D might be TRBD2 (5 bases). The CDR3 extends over 15 amino acids. The germline CDR1 and CDR2 sequences are ENHRY and SYGVKD. Trimming left V 0 bases short and J 6 bases short, with 12 bases between. The CDR3 DNA reads as TGTGCCATCAGTGAGTCAAGGGAGAGTGTCAATGAGCAGTTCTTC. Translating it yields CAISESRESVNEQFF.

V usage is TRBV2 and J usage is TRBJ2-1, with 10 bases that match TRBD2. The V and J ends lost 5 bases and 0 bases, in that order; junction bases with no gene match: 4. Germline assignment: CDR1 SNHLY and CDR2 FYNNEI. The CDR3 is 16 residues long. CDR3 nucleotides: TGTGCCAGCAGTTTGACTAGCGGGTACTCCTACAATGAGCAGTTCTTC. Translated, it gives CASSLTSGYSYNEQFF.

The chain combines TRBV4-1 with TRBJ2-1; D not certain. The CDR3 runs to 15 residues. CDR1 MGHRA and CDR2 YSYEKL come from the germline V gene. Deletions cut 3 bases from V and 5 bases from J, with 14 bases between. In nucleotides, the CDR3 is TGCGCCAGCAGCCACGCGCCTGCCGTGGACAATGAGCAGTTCTTC. Translating gives CASSHAPAVDNEQFF.

The chain carries TRBV2 and TRBJ2-7, with 10 nucleotides matching TRBD2. CDR1 and CDR2 (germline): SNHLY, FYNNEI. This CDR3 has 15 amino acids. J gave up 6 bases and V 3 bases, and 8 bases lay outside the gene matches. CDR3 protein: CASSDRLAGVREQYF. The CDR3 DNA sequence: TGTGCCAGCAGTGATCGTCTAGCGGGAGTTCGCGAGCAGTACTTC.

CDR3 bases: TGTGCCAGCAGTTCAGGTGGAGTGCTATACGAGCAGTACTTC. Encoded protein: CASSSGGVLYEQYF. The chain links TRBV28 to TRBJ2-7; D gene unclear. The germline V and J ends were trimmed by 4 bases and 4 bases, with 14 bases remaining between them. The CDR3 extends over 14 amino acids. Germline V gene lookup returns CDR1 MDHEN and CDR2 SYDVKM.

CDR3 sequence: CASSTGLYNEQFF. The CDR3 bases are TGTGCCAGCAGCACCGGACTGTACAATGAGCAGTTCTTC. V is TRBV11-3 and J is TRBJ2-1, with a possible D match to TRBD2 (5 bases). V lost 5 bases to trimming and J lost 4 bases, with 9 bases between them. From germline, CDR1 is SGHNT and CDR2 YENEEA. CDR3 size: 13 residues.

The chain links TRBV5-1 to TRBJ2-3, with D perhaps TRBD2 (7 bases). V was cut by 4 bases and J by 2 bases, with 23 bases left in between. CDR3 length: 18 amino acids. Germline V gene data show CDR1 as SGHRS and CDR2 as YFSETQ. Here the CDR3 DNA reads TGCGCCAGCAGCACGCCTCAAGGAGGGGGGGGAGACACAGATACGCAGTATTTT. This gives the protein CASSTPQGGGGDTDTQYF. The full variable domain, completed using reference TRBV5-1 and TRBJ2-3, is KAGVTQTPRYLIKTRGQQVTLSCSPISGHRSVSWYQQTPGQGLQFLFEYFSETQRNKGNFPGRFSGRQFSNSRSEMNVSTLELGDSALYLCASSTPQGGGGDTDTQYFGPGTRLTVL.

This sequence joins TRBV28 and TRBJ1-5; D not resolved. V was shortened by 7 bases and J by 6 bases, with 16 bases between the two germline ends. The CDR3 is 14 amino acids. The germline CDR1 and CDR2 sequences are MDHEN and SYDVKM. CDR3 DNA: TGTGCCAGCACCCACCCCAGGTCCCCTCAGCCCCAGCATTTT. It encodes CASTHPRSPQPQHF.

The chain is built from TRBV9 and TRBJ2-3; no firm D call. Germline values: CDR1 SGDLS, CDR2 YYNGEE. Trimming removed 0 bases at V and 1 base at J, with 15 bases between. The CDR3 contains 17 residues. The CDR3 coding sequence is TGTGCCAGCAGCGTAGCCGGAGTCGGGCGTGGCACAGATACGCAGTATTTT. Translating gives CASSVAGVGRGTDTQYF.

V is TRBV27 and J is TRBJ1-5; D unclear. The CDR3 runs to 16 residues. Trimming cost V 2 bases and J 0 bases, with 11 bases left between them. Germline assignment: CDR1 MNHEY and CDR2 SMNVEV (reference sequence). The CDR3 is CASSLGREYSNQPQHF. The CDR3 region has the DNA TGTGCCAGCAGTTTAGGAAGGGAGTATAGCAATCAGCCCCAGCATTTT.

This sequence joins TRBV7-2 and TRBJ2-5; 12 bases map to TRBD2. The CDR3 sequence is 16 residues long. Germline CDR1 reads SGHTA; CDR2 reads FQGNSA. V trimming: 4 bases; J trimming: 5 bases; junction bases outside the gene matches: 8. The CDR3 DNA sequence: TGTGCCAGCAGCTCGAAAAGACTAGCGGGAGTGGAGACCCAGTACTTC. It is translated as CASSSKRLAGVETQYF.

The chain is built from TRBV5-1 and TRBJ2-5; 7 bases match TRBD1. The CDR3 length is 15 residues. The germline CDR1 and CDR2 sequences are SGHRS and YFSETQ. V gave up 0 bases and J gave up 5 bases; unmatched junction bases: 7. The CDR3, as DNA: TGCGCCAGCAGCTTGGTATCAGGGGGTAGTGAGACCCAGTACTTC. Encoded protein: CASSLVSGGSETQYF. Drawing the rest from reference TRBV5-1 and TRBJ2-5, the complete variable domain is KAGVTQTPRYLIKTRGQQVTLSCSPISGHRSVSWYQQTPGQGLQFLFEYFSETQRNKGNFPGRFSGRQFSNSRSEMNVSTLELGDSALYLCASSLVSGGSETQYFGPGTRLLVL.

The J gene is TRBJ2-7, the V gene TRBV30; D is ambiguous. Germline V gene sequence: CDR1 GTSNPN, CDR2 SVGIG (reference sequence). V was shortened by 0 bases and J by 3 bases, with 9 bases between the two germline ends. The length of the CDR3 is 13 residues. The CDR3 reads CAWSVNSYYEQYF. CDR3 in DNA: TGTGCCTGGAGTGTCAACAGTTACTACGAGCAGTACTTC.